The T cell receptor beta chain described here comes from a study of T cells in Graves' hyperthyroidism and ophthalmopathy. TCR beta CDR3 sequences were amplified from RNA transcripts. The TCR CDR3 was amplified in a first-round RT-PCR using the HTBI primer set. TCRdb used MiXCR to reprocess the multiplex PCR reads, holding one entry per CDR3 protein. The sample shows over 150,000 distinct CDR3 sequences, less than 20% of them seen only once. Trimming took off 5 bases at V and 7 bases at J, with 18 bases between the two ends. Per germline, CDR1 SGHTA and CDR2 FQGNSA. CDR3 length equals 14 residues. This TCR was recovered from a woman aged 45-60 years with Graves' hyperthyroidism. Sequenced sample: blood. V gene TRBV7-2 combines with J gene TRBJ2-7, with D possibly called TRBD1 or TRBD2 (5 bases each). In DNA form, the CDR3 reads TGTGCCAGCAGCCCCGACGGGGAGAAGGGGGAGCAGTACTTC. Translation gives CASSPDGEKGEQYF.